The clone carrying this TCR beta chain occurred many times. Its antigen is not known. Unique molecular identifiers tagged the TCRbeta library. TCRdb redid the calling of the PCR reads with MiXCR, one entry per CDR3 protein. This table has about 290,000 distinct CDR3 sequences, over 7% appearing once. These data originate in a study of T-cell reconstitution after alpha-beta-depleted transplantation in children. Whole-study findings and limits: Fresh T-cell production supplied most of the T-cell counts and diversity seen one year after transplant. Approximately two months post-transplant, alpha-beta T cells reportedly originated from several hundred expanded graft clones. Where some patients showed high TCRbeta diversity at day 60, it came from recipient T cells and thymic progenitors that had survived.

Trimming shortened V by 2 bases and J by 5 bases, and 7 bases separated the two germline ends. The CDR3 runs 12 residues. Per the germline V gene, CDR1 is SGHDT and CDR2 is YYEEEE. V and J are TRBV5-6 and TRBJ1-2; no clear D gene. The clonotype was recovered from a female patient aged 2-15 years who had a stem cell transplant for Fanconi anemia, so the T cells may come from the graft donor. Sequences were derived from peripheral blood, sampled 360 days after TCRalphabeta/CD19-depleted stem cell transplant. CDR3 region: CASSFMAYGYTF. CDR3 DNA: TGTGCCAGCAGCTTCATGGCTTATGGCTACACCTTC.